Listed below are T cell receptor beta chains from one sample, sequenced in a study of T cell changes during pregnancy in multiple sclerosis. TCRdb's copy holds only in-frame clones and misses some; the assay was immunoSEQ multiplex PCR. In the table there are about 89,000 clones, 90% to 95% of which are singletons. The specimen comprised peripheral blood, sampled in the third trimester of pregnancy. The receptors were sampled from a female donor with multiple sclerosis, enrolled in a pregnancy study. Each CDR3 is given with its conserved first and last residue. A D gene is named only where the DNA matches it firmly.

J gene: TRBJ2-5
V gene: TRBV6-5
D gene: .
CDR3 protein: CASSYEPGQETQYF

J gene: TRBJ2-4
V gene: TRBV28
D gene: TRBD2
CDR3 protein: CASSFVGLAGGGENIQYF

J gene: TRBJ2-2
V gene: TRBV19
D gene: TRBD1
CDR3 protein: CASSFGTGAFGELFF

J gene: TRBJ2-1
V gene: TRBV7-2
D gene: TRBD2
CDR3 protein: CASSRRLAGTYNEQFF

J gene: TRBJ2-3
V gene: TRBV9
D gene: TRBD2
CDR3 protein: CASSVAWTSGRDTDTQYF

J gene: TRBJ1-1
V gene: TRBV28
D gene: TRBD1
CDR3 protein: CASSLVLRGDTEAFF

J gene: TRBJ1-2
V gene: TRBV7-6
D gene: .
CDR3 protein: CASSEVVGGPPSYGYTF

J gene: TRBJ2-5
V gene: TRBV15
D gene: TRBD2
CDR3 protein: CATSSPDGRMRGQETQYF

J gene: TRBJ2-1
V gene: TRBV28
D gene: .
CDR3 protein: CASSLPGSTNEQFF

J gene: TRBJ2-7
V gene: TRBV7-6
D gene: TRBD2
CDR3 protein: CASSLAVFTSGATYEQYF

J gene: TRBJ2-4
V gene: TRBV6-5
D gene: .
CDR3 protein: CASSPDGGRFNIQYF

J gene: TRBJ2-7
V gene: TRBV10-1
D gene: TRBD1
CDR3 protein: CASSEGQVPYEQYF

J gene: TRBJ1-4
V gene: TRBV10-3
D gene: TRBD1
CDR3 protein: CATRSPGQGNEKLFF

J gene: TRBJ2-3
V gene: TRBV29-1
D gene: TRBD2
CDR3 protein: CSIFSGRDTDTQYF

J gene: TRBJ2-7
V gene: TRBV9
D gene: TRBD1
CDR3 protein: CASSPQSGGRAYEQYF

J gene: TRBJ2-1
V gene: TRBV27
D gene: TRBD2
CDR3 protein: CASSLPGTSGRRFF

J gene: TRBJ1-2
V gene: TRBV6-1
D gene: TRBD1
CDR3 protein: CASRNQGQGVYGYTF

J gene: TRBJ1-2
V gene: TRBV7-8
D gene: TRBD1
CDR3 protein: CASSLALGQGASTNYGYTF

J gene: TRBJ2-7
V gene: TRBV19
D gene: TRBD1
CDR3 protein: CASSIGSGGSYEQYF

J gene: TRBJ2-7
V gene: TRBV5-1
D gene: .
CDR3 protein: CASSLGTGSDYEQYF

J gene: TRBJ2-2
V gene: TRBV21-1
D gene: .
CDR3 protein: CASSKANEVVTGELFF

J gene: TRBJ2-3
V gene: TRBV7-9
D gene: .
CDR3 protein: CASSSYGGRTDTQYF

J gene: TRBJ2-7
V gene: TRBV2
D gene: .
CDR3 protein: CASSAPRGGGSEAYEQYF

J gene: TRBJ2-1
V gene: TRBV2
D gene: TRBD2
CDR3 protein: CASSEGLAAIYNEQFF

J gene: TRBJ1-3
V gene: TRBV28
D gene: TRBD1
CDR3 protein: CASTARQGRNTIYF

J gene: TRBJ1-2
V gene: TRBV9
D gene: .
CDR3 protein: CASEPVYGYTF